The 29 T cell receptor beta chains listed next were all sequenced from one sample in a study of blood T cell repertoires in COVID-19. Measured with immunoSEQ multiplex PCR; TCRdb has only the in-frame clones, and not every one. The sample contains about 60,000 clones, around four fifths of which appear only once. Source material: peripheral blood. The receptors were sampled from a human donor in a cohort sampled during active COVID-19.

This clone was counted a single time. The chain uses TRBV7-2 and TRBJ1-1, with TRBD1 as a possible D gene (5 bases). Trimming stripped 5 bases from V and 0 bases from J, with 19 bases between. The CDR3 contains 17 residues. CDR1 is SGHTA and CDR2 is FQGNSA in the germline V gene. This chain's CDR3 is CASSHIKPGQMNTEAFF. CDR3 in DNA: TGTGCCAGCAGCCACATTAAACCCGGACAAATGAACACTGAAGCTTTCTTT.

CDR3 protein: CASSQEWRRAFF. The CDR3 coding sequence is TGTGCCAGCAGCCAAGAGTGGCGGAGAGCTTTCTTT. This rearrangement joins TRBV3-1 (or the pseudogene TRBV3-2) to TRBJ1-1; D is ambiguous. CDR1 is LGHDT and CDR2 is YNNKEL in the germline V gene (reference sequence). CDR3 size: 12 residues. V was shortened by 0 bases and J by 10 bases, with 9 bases between the two germline ends.

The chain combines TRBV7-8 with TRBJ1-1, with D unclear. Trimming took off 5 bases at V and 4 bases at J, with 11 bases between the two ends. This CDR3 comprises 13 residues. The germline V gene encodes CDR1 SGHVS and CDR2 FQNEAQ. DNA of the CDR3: TGTGCCAGCAGCCAAAACGTCGGCACTGAAGCTTTCTTT. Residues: CASSQNVGTEAFF.

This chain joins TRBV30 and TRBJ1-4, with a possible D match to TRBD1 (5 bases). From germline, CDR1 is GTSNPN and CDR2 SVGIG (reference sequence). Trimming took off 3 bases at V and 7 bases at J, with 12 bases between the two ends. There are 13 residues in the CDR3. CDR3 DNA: TGTGCCTGGAGGACGGCAGGGTTTGAAAAACTGTTTTTT. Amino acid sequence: CAWRTAGFEKLFF.

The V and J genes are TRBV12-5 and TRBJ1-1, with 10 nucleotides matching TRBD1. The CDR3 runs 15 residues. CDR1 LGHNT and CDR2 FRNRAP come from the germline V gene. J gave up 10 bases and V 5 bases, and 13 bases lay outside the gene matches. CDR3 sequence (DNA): TGTGCTAGTGGTGACACTAATGCCCGGGACAGGGGAGCTTTCTTT. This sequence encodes CASGDTNARDRGAFF.

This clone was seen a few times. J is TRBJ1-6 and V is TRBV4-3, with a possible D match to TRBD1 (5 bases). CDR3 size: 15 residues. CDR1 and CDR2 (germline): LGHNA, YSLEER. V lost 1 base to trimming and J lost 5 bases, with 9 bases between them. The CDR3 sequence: CASSQAAGNNSPLHF. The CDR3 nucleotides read TGCGCCAGCAGCCAAGCCGCAGGGAATAATTCACCCCTCCACTTT.

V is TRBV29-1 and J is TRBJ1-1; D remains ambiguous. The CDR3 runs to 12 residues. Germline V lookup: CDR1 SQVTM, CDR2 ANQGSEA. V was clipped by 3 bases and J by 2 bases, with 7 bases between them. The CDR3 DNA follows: TGCAGCGTTGACGGGGAAAACACTGAAGCTTTCTTT. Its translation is CSVDGENTEAFF.

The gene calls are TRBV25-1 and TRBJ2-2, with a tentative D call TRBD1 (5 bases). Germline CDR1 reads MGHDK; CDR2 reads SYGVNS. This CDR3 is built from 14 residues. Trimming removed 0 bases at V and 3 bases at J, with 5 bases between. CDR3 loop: CASSEYRDTGELFF. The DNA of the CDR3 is TGTGCCAGCAGTGAATACAGGGACACCGGGGAGCTGTTTTTT.

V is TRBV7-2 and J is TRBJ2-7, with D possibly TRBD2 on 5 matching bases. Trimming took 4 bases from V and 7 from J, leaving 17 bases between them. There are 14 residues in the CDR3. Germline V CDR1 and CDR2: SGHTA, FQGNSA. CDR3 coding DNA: TGTGCCAGCAGCTCCCGGCGGGCGCTGGGGGAGCAGTACTTC. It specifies CASSSRRALGEQYF.

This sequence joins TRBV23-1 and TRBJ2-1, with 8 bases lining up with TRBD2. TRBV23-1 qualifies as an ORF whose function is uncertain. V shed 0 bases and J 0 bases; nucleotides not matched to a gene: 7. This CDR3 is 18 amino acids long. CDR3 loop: CASSQSRGGKSSYNEQFF. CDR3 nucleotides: TGCGCCAGCAGTCAATCCCGGGGGGGTAAAAGCTCCTACAATGAGCAGTTCTTC.

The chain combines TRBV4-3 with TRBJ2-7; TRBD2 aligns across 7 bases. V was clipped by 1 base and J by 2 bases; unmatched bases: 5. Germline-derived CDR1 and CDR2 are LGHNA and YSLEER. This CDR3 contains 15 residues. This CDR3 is CASSQGGDYPYEQYF. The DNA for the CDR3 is TGCGCCAGCAGCCAAGGCGGGGACTACCCCTACGAGCAGTACTTC.

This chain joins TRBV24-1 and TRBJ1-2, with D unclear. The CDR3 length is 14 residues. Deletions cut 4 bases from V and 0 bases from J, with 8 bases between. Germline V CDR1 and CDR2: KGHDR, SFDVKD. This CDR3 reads CATSDPGSNYGYTF. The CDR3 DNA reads TGTGCCACCAGTGACCCCGGGTCTAACTATGGCTACACCTTC.

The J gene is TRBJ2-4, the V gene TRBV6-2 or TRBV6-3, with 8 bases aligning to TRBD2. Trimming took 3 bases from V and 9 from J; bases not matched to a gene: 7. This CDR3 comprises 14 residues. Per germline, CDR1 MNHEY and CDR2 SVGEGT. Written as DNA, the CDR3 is TGTGCCAGCAGTTATGTTAGCGGGAAGAGCATTCAGTACTTC. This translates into CASSYVSGKSIQYF.

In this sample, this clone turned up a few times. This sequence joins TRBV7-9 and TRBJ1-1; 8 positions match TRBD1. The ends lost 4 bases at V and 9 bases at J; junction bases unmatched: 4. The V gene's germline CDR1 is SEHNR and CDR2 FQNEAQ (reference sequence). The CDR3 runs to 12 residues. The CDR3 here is CASSYGQGQAFF. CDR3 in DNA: TGTGCCAGCAGCTATGGACAGGGACAAGCTTTCTTT.

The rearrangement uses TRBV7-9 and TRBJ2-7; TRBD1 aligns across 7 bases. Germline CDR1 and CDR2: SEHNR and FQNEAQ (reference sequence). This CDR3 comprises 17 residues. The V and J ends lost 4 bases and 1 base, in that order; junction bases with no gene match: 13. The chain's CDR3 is CASSSGYGTATSYEQYF. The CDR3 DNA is TGTGCCAGCAGCTCAGGGTACGGGACAGCCACTTCCTACGAGCAGTACTTC.

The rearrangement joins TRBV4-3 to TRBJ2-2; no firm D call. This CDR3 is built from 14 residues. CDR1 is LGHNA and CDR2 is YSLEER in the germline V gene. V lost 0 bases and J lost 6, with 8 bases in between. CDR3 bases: TGCGCCAGCAGCCAAGATCTACGGGCCGGGGAGCTGTTTTTT. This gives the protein CASSQDLRAGELFF.

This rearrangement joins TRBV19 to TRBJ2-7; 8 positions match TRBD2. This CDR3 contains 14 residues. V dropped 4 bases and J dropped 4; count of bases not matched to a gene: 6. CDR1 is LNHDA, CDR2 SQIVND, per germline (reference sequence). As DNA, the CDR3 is TGTGCCAGTAGTACGGGACTAGAGGGGTACGAGCAGTACTTC. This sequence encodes CASSTGLEGYEQYF.

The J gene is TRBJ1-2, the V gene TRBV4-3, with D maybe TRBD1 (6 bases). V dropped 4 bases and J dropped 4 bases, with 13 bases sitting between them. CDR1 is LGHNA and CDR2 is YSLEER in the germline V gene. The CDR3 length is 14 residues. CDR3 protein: CASSPEQGGYGYTF. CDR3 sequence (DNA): TGCGCCAGCAGCCCCGAACAGGGCGGCTATGGCTACACCTTC.

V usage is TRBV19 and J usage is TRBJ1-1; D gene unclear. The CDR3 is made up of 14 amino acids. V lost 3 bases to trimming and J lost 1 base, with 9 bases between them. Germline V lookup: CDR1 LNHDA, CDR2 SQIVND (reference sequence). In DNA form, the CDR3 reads TGTGCCAGTAGTATGGGCATTTCGAACACTGAAGCTTTCTTT. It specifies CASSMGISNTEAFF.

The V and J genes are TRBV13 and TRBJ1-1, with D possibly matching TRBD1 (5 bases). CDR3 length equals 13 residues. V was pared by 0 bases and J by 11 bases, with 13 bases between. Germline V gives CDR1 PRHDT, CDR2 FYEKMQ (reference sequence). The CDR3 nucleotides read TGTGCCAGCAGCTTAGGGATGGGGCGTCGGGCTTTCTTT. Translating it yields CASSLGMGRRAFF.

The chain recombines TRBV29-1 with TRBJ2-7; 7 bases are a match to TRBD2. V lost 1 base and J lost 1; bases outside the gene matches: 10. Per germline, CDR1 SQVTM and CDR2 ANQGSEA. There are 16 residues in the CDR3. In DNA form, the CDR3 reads TGCAGCGTTGAAGGATTGGCGGGAGTAAAGTCCTACGAGCAGTACTTC. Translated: CSVEGLAGVKSYEQYF.

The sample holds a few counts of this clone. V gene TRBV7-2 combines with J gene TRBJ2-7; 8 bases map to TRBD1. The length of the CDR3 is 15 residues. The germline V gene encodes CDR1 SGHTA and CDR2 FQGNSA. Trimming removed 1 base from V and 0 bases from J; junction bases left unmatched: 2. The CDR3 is CASSLGQGFSYEQYF. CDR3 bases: TGTGCCAGCAGCTTAGGACAGGGGTTCTCCTACGAGCAGTACTTC.

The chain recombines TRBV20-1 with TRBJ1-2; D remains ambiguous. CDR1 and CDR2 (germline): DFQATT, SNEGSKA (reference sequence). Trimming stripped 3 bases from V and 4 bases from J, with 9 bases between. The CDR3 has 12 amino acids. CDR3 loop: CSASLTGYGYTF. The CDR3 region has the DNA TGCAGTGCTAGTCTCACGGGCTATGGCTACACCTTC.

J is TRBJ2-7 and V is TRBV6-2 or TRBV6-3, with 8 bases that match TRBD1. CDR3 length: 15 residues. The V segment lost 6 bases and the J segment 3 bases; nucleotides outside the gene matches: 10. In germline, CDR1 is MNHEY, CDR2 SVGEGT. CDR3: CASSSRDRIIYEQYF. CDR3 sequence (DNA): TGTGCCAGCAGCTCTCGGGACAGGATAATCTACGAGCAGTACTTC.

Here the CDR3 reads CASSRQGVSTDTQYF. CDR3 nucleotide sequence: TGTGCCAGCAGCCGGCAGGGGGTGAGCACAGATACGCAGTATTTT. The chain uses TRBV5-8 and TRBJ2-3, with TRBD1 identical over 7 bases. The V and J ends lost 4 bases and 0 bases, in that order; junction bases with no gene match: 5. CDR1 and CDR2 (germline): SGHTS, YDEGEE. This CDR3 region has 15 residues. The full variable domain, its missing parts supplied by reference TRBV5-8 and TRBJ2-3, is EAGVTQSPTHLIKTRGQQATLRCSPISGHTSVYWYQQALGLGLQFLLWYDEGEERNRGNFPPRFSGRQFPNYSSELNVNALELEDSALYLCASSRQGVSTDTQYFGPGTRLTVL.

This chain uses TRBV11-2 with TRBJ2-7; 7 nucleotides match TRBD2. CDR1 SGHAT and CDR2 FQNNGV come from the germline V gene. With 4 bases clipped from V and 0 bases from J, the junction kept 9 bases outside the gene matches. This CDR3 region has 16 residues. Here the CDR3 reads CASSSNPVAGSYEQYF. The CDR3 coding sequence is TGTGCCAGCAGCTCGAACCCCGTAGCGGGCTCCTACGAGCAGTACTTC.

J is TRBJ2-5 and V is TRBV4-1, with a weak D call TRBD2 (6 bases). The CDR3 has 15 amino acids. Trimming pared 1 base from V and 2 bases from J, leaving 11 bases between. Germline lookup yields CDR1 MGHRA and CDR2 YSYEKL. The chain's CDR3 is CASSQVREKQETQYF. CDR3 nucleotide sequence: TGCGCCAGCAGCCAAGTACGGGAGAAACAAGAGACCCAGTACTTC.

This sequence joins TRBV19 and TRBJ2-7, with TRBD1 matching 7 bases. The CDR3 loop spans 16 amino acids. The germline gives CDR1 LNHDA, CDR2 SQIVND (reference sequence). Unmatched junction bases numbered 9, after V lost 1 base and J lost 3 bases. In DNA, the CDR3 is TGTGCCAGTAGTATAGGGCTCGGGACAGATTTCTACGAGCAGTACTTC. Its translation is CASSIGLGTDFYEQYF.

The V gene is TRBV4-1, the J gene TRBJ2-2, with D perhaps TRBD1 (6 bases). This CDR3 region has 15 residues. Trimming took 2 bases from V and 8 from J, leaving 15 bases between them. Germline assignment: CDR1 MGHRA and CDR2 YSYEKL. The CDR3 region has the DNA TGCGCCAGCAGCCAAAACAGGGTTTTAATGGGGGAGCTGTTTTTT. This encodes CASSQNRVLMGELFF.